This T cell receptor (beta chain) was recorded in a study of technical replicates of blood from several donors. Looked up from germline, CDR1 is SEHNR and CDR2 is FQNEAQ (reference sequence). The CDR3 is 14 amino acids. The ends were cut back, 6 bases at V and 5 bases at J, with 16 bases in the middle. Sequenced by immunoSEQ multiplex PCR; TCRdb stores in-frame clones only, minus some. Among 75,000 to 95,000 clones listed, almost 97% were seen once. The material sequenced was T cells isolated from PBMCs. This receptor was obtained from a human donor in good health. J is TRBJ2-5 and V is TRBV7-9; the D is unclear. The CDR3 reads CASSFDTKRETQYF. Written as DNA, the CDR3 is TGTGCCAGCAGTTTTGACACCAAAAGGGAGACCCAGTACTTC.